The subject of this entry is one T cell receptor (beta chain). V gave up 9 bases and J gave up 5 bases, with 17 bases separating them. Germline CDR1 and CDR2: PRHDT and FYEKMQ (reference sequence). The CDR3 spans 13 residues. The sample originates from a study of shared clonotypes between healthy human individuals. Clones were sequenced by immunoSEQ multiplex PCR, and TCRdb holds only the in-frame ones, with some missing. The profile shows 2 million to 2.5 million clones, over 85% of them singletons. The source is a man aged 18-30 years in good health. Some clones in this sample may be carry-over from other donors' samples. The material sequenced was naive CD4+ T cells from PBMCs. Subset given: CD45RA+ positively selected. The V gene is TRBV13, the J gene TRBJ2-7; D tentatively reads TRBD1 or TRBD2 (6 bases each). The CDR3 protein is CASRWGAIDEQYF. Here the CDR3 DNA reads TGTGCCAGTCGATGGGGGGCGATCGACGAGCAGTACTTC.